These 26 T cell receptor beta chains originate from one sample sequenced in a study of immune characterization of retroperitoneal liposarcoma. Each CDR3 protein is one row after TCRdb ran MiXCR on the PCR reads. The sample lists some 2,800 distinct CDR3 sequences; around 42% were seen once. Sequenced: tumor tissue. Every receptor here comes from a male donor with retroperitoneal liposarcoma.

The CDR3 sequence is CASTKGPYEQYF. The CDR3 nucleotides read TGTGCCAGCACCAAGGGCCCCTACGAGCAGTACTTC. V usage is TRBV5-6 and J usage is TRBJ2-7; D not resolved. CDR1 and CDR2 from the germline V gene are SGHDT and YYEEEE. The CDR3 has 12 amino acids. Trimming removed 6 bases at V and 2 bases at J, with 9 bases between.

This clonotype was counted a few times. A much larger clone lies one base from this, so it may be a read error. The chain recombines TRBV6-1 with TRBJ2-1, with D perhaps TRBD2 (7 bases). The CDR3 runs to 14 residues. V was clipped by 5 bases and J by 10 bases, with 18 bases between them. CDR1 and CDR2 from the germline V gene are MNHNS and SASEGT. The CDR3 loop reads CASSLGGGGHEQFF. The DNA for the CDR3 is TGTGCCAGCAGTCTCGGGGGCGGGGGACACGAGCAGTTCTTC.

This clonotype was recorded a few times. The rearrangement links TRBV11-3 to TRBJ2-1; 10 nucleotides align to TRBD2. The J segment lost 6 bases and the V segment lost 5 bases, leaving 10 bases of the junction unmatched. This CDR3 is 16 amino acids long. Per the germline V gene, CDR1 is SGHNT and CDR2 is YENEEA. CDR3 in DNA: TGTGCCAGCAGCCCCGTAAGCGGGGGGGCTGTCAATGAGCAGTTCTTC. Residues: CASSPVSGGAVNEQFF.

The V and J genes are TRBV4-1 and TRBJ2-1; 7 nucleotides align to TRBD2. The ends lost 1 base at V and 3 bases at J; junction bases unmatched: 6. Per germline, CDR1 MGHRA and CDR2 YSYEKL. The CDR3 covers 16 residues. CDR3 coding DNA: TGCGCCAGCAGCCAAGCATCGGGAGGAATCTACAATGAGCAGTTCTTC. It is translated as CASSQASGGIYNEQFF.

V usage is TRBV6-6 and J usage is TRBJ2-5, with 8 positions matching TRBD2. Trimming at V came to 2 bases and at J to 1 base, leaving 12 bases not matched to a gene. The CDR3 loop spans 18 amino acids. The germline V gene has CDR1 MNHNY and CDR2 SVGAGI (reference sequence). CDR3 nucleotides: TGTGCCAGCAGTTACGGTAGAGCGACGGGGGGGCTCCAAGAGACCCAGTACTTC. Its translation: CASSYGRATGGLQETQYF.

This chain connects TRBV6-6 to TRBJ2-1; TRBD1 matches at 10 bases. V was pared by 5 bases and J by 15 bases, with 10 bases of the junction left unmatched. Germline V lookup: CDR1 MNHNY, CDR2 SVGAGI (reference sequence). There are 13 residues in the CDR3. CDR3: CASSGEFRDRGFF. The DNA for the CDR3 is TGTGCCAGCAGTGGAGAGTTCCGGGACAGGGGGTTCTTC.

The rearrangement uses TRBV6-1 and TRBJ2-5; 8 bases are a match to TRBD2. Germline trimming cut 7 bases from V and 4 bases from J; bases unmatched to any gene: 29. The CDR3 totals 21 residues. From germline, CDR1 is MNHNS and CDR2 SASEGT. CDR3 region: CASTPPPLSRAGVGAGETQYF. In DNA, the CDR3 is TGTGCCAGCACTCCCCCCCCACTATCCCGAGCGGGGGTCGGAGCTGGAGAGACCCAGTACTTC.

The CDR3 DNA follows: TGTGCCAGCAGCCCGCCCACGGACTCCCGGGGGCAGTTCTTC. This sequence encodes CASSPPTDSRGQFF. The rearrangement links TRBV7-2 to TRBJ2-1; TRBD2 might be the D (5 bases). In germline, CDR1 is SGHTA, CDR2 FQGNSA. Trimming cost V 5 bases and J 12 bases, with 20 bases left between them. CDR3 length: 14 residues.

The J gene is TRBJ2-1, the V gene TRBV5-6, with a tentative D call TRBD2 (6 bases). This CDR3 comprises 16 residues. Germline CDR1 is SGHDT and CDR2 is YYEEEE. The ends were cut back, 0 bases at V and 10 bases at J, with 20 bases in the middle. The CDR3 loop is CASSLEGWRGSYEQFF. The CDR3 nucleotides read TGTGCCAGCAGCTTGGAAGGATGGCGGGGCTCCTACGAGCAGTTCTTC.

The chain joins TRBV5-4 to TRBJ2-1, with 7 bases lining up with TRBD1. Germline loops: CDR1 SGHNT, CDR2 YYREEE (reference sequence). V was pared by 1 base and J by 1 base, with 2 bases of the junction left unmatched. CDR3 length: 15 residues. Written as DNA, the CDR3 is TGTGCCAGCAGCTTGTACAGGGGTTCCTACAATGAGCAGTTCTTC. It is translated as CASSLYRGSYNEQFF.

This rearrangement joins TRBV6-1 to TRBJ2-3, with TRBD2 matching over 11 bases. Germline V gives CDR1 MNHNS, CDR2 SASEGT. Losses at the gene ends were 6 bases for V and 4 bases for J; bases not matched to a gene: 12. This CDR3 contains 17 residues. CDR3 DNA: TGTGCCAGCAGGGTTGGTAGCGGGGGGGCCGGAGCAGATACGCAGTATTTT. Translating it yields CASRVGSGGAGADTQYF.

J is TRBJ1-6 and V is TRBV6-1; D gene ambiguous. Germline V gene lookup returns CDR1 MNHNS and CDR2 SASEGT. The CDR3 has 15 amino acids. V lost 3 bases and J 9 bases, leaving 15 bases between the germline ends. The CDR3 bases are TGTGCCAGCAGTGAGAACCAACCTACGGGTTCACCCCTCCACTTT. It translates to CASSENQPTGSPLHF.

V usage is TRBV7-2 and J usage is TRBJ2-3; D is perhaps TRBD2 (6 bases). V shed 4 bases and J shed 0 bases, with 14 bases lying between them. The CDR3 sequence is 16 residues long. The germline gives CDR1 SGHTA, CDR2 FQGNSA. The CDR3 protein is CASSSGSGASTDTQYF. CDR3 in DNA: TGTGCCAGCAGCTCCGGGAGTGGGGCTAGCACAGATACGCAGTATTTT. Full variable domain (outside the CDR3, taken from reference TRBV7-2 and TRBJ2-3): GAGVSQSPSNKVTEKGKDVELRCDPISGHTALYWYRQSLGQGLEFLIYFQGNSAPDKSGLPSDRFSAERTGGSVSTLTIQRTQQEDSAVYLCASSSGSGASTDTQYFGPGTRLTVL.

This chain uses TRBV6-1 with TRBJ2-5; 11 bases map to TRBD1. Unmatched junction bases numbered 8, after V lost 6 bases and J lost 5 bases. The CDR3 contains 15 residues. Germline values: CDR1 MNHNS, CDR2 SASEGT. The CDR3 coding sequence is TGTGCCAGCAGAGAGGGACAGGGGGAGGCGGAGACCCAGTACTTC. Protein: CASREGQGEAETQYF.

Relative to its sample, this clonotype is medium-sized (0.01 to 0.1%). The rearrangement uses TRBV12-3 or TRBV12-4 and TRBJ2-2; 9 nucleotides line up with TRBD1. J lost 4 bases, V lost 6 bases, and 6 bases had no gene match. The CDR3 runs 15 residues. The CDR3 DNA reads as TGTGCCAGCAGCCCTTCGACAGGGGGCACCGGGGAGCTGTTTTTT. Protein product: CASSPSTGGTGELFF.

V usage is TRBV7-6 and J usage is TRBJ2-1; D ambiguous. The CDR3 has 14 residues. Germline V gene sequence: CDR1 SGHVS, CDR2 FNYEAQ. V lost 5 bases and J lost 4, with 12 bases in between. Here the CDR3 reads CASSPSGPYNEQFF. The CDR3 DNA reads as TGTGCCAGCAGCCCATCAGGACCGTACAATGAGCAGTTCTTC.

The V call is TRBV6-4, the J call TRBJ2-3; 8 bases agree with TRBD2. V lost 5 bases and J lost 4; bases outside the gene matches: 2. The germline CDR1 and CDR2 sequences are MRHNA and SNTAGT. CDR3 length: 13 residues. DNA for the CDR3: TGTGCCAGCAGTAGGACTAGCCCAGATACGCAGTATTTT. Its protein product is CASSRTSPDTQYF.

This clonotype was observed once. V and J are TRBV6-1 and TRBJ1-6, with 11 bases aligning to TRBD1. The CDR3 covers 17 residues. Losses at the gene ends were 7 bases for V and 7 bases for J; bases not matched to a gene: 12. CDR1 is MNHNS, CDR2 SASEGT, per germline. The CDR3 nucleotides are TGTGCCAGCATCACGGGACAGGGGGGATTATGGAATTCACCCCTCCACTTT. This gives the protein CASITGQGGLWNSPLHF.

CDR3 sequence reads: CASRGQGAGGTGEQYF. The CDR3 coding sequence is TGTGCCAGCAGGGGCCAAGGTGCGGGAGGAACGGGCGAGCAGTACTTC. V and J are TRBV6-1 and TRBJ2-1; 8 bases map to TRBD2. The end of the DNA aligns better with TRBJ2-7, so the J call may be wrong. The germline gives CDR1 MNHNS, CDR2 SASEGT. The CDR3 extends over 16 amino acids.

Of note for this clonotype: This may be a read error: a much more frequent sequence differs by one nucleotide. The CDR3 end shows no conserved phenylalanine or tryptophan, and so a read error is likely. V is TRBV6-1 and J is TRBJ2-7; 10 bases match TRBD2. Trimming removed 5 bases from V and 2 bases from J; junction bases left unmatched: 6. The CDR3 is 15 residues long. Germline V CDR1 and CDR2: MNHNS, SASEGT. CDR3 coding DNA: TGTGCCAGCAGTCATACTAGCGGGGCCCCCTACGAGCAGTACTTA. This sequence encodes CASSHTSGAPYEQYL.

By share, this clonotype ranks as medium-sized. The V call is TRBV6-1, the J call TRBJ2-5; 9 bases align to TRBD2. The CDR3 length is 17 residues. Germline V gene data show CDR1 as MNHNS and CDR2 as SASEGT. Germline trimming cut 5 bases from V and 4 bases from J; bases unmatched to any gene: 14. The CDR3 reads CASSSTLAGGRRETQYF. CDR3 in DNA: TGTGCCAGCAGTTCCACCCTGGCGGGAGGGCGACGAGAGACCCAGTACTTC.

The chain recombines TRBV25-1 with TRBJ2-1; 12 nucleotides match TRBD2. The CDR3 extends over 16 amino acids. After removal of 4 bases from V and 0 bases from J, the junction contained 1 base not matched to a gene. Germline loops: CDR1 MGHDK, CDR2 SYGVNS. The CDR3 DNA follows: TGTGCCAGCAGTGTACTAGCGGGGGGCTCCTACAATGAGCAGTTCTTC. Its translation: CASSVLAGGSYNEQFF.

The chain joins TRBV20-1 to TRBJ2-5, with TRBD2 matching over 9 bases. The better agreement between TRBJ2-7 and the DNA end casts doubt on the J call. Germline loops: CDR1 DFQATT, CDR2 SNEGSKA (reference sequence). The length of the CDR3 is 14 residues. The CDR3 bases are TGCAGTGCTAAGGTAGCGGGGGCCGTCTACGAGCAGTACTTC. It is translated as CSAKVAGAVYEQYF.

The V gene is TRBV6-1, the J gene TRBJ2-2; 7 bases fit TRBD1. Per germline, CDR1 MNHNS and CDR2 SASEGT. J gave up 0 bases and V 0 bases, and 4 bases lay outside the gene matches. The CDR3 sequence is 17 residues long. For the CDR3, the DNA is TGTGCCAGCAGTGAAGCCAACAGGGGCCCGAACACCGGGGAGCTGTTTTTT. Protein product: CASSEANRGPNTGELFF.

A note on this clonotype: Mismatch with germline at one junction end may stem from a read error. CDR3 sequence: CASSLSNEQFF. CDR3 DNA: TGTGCCAGCAGCTTGAGTAATGAGCAGTTCTTC. The chain is built from TRBV5-3 and TRBJ2-5, with unresolved D. The better agreement between TRBJ2-1 and the DNA end casts doubt on the J call. TRBV5-3 is placed among ORFs of uncertain function. This CDR3 has 11 amino acids.

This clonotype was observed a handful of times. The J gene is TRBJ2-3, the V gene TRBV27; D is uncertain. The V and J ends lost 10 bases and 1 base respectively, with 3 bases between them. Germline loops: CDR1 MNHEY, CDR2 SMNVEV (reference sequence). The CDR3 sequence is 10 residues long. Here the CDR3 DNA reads TGTGCCACGGGCACAGATACGCAGTATTTT. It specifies CATGTDTQYF.